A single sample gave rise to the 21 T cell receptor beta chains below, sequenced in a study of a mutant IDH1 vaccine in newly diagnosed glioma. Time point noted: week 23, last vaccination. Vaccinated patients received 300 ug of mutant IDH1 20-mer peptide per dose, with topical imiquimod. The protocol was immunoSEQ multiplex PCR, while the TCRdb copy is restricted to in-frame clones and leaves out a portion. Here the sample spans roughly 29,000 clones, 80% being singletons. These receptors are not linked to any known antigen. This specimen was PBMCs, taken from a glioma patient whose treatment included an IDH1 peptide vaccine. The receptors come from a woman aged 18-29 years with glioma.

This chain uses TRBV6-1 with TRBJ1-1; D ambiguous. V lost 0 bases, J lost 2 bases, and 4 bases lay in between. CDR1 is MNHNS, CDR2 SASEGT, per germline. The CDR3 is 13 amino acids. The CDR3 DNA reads TGTGCCAGCAGTGAAGCCCTAAACACTGAAGCTTTCTTT. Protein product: CASSEALNTEAFF.

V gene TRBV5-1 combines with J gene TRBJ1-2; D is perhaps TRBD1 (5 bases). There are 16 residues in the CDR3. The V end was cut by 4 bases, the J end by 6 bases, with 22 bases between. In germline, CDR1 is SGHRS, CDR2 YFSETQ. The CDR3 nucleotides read TGCGCCAGCAGCGGTCCCACCGCGTTTGGGGGGAATGGCTACACCTTC. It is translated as CASSGPTAFGGNGYTF. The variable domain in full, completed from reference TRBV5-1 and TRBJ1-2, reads KAGVTQTPRYLIKTRGQQVTLSCSPISGHRSVSWYQQTPGQGLQFLFEYFSETQRNKGNFPGRFSGRQFSNSRSEMNVSTLELGDSALYLCASSGPTAFGGNGYTFGSGTRLTVV.

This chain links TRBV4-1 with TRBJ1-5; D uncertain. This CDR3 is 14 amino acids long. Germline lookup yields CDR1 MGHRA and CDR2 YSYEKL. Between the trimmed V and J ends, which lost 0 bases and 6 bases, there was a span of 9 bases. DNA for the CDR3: TGCGCCAGCAGCCAAGAGGAAGGATTTCAGCCCCAGCATTTT. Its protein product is CASSQEEGFQPQHF.

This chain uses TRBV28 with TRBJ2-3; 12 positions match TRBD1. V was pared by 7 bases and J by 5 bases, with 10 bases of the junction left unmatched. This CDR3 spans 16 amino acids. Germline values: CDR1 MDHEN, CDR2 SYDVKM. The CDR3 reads CASTYRDRGRRDTQYF. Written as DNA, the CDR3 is TGTGCCAGCACCTACCGGGACAGGGGGCGACGAGATACGCAGTATTTT.

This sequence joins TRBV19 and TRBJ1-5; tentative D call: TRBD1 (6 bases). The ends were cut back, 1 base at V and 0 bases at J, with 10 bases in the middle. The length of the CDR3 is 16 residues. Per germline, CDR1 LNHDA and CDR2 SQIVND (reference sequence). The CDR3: CASSIVTGNSNQPQHF. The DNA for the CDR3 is TGTGCCAGTAGTATAGTAACAGGGAATAGCAATCAGCCCCAGCATTTT.

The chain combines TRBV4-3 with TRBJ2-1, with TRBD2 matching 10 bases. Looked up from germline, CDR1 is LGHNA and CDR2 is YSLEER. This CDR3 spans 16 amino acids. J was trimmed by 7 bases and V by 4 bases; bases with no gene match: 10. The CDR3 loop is CASSPNLAGEGNEQFF. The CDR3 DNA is TGCGCCAGCAGCCCTAATCTAGCGGGAGAGGGGAATGAGCAGTTCTTC.

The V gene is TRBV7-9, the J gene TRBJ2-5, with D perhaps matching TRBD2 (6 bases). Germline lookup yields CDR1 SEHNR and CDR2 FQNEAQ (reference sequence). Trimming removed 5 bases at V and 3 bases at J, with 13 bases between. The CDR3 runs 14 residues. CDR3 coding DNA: TGTGCCAGCAGCCAGCTGGGGGGAAAAGAGACCCAGTACTTC. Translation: CASSQLGGKETQYF.

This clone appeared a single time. CDR3 bases: TGCGCCAGCAGCCTCTGGGTGGGAGATTACGAGCAGTACTTC. Its translation: CASSLWVGDYEQYF. V and J are TRBV5-1 and TRBJ2-7; TRBD2 might be the D (5 bases). Looked up from germline, CDR1 is SGHRS and CDR2 is YFSETQ. Deletions cut 4 bases from V and 4 bases from J, with 15 bases between. CDR3 length equals 14 residues.

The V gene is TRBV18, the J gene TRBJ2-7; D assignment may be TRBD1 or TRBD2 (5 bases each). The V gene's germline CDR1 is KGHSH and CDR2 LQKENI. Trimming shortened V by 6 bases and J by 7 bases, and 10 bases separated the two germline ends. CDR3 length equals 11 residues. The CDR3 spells CASSREGEQYF. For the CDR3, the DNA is TGTGCCAGCTCCCGCGAGGGGGAGCAGTACTTC.

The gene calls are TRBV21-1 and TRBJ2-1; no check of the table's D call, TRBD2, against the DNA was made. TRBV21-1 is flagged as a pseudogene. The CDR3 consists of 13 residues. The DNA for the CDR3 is TGTGCCAGCAGCAAGGACTCGGGGGATGAGCAGTTCTTC. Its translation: CASSKDSGDEQFF.

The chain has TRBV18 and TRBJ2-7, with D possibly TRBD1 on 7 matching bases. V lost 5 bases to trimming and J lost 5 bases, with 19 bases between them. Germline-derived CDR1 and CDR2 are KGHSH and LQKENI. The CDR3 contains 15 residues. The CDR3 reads CASSSRGAMYNEQYF. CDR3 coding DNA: TGTGCCAGCTCAAGCAGGGGGGCGATGTATAACGAGCAGTACTTC.

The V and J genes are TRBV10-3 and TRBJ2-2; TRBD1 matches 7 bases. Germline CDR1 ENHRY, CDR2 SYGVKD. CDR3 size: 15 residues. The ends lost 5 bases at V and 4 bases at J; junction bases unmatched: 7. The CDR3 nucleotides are TGTGCCATCAGTAGCCGGGACAGTGGCACCGGGGAGCTGTTTTTT. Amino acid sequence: CAISSRDSGTGELFF.

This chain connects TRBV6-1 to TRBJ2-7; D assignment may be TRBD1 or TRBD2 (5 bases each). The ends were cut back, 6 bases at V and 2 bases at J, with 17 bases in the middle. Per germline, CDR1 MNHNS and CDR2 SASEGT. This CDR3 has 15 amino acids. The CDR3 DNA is TGTGCCAGCAGGGGGACCGGAATACAAACCTACGAGCAGTACTTC. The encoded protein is CASRGTGIQTYEQYF.

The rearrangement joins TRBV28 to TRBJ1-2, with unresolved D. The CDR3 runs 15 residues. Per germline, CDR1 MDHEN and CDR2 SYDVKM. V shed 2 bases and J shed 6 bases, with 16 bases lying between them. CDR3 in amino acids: CASSLEPGLEDGYTF. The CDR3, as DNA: TGTGCCAGCAGTTTAGAACCGGGCCTTGAAGATGGCTACACCTTC.

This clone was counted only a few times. The CDR3 reads CASREDRVGTEAFF. Written as DNA, the CDR3 is TGCGCCAGCAGAGAAGACAGGGTGGGCACTGAAGCTTTCTTT. The chain has TRBV4-3 and TRBJ1-1; 7 bases map to TRBD1. Germline V gives CDR1 LGHNA, CDR2 YSLEER. This CDR3 spans 14 amino acids. The V segment lost 6 bases and the J segment 4 bases; nucleotides outside the gene matches: 8.

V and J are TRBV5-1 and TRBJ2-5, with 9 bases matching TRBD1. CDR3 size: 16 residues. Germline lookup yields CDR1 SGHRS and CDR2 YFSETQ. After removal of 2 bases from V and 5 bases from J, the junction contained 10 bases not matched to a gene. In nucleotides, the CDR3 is TGCGCCAGCAGCTTCCGGGACAGGGAAACCGGGGAGACCCAGTACTTC. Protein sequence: CASSFRDRETGETQYF. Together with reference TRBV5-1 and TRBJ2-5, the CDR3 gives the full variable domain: KAGVTQTPRYLIKTRGQQVTLSCSPISGHRSVSWYQQTPGQGLQFLFEYFSETQRNKGNFPGRFSGRQFSNSRSEMNVSTLELGDSALYLCASSFRDRETGETQYFGPGTRLLVL.

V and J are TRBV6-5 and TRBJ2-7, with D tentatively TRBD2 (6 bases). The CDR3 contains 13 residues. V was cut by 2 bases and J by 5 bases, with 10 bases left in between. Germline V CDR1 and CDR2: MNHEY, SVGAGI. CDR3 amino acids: CASSYGGANEQYF. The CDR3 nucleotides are TGTGCCAGCAGTTACGGAGGGGCCAACGAGCAGTACTTC.

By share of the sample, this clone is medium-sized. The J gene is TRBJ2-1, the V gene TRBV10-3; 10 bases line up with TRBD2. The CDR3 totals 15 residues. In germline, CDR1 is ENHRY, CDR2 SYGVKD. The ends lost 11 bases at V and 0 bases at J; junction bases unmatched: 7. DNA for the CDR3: TGTGCCTCGCGACTAGCGGGTGACTCCTACAATGAGCAGTTCTTC. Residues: CASRLAGDSYNEQFF.

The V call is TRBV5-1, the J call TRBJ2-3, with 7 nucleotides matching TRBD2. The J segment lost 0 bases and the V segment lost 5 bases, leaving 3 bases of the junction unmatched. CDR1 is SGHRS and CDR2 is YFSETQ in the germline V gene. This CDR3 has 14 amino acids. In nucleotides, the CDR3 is TGCGCCAGCAGTATGGGGGGGAGCACAGATACGCAGTATTTT. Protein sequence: CASSMGGSTDTQYF. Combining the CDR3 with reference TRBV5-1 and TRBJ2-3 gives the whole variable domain KAGVTQTPRYLIKTRGQQVTLSCSPISGHRSVSWYQQTPGQGLQFLFEYFSETQRNKGNFPGRFSGRQFSNSRSEMNVSTLELGDSALYLCASSMGGSTDTQYFGPGTRLTVL.

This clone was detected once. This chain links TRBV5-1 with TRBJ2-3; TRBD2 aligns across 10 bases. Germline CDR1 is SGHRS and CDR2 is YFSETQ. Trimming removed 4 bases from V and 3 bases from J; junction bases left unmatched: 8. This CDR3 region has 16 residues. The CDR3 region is CASSDLSGGTTDTQYF. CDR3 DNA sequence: TGCGCCAGCAGCGACCTTAGCGGGGGGACGACAGATACGCAGTATTTT.

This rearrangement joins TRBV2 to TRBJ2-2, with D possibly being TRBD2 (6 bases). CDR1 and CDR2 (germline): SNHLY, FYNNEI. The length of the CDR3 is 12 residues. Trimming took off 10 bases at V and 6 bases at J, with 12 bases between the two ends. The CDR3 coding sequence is TGTGCCACGCGGGAATTCTCCGGGGAGCTGTTTTTT. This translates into CATREFSGELFF.